This paragraph covers one T cell receptor (beta chain) sequence. As yet, its antigen is unknown. Autoimmune disease history or systemic immunosuppression led to patients being barred. This entry comes from a study of OX40 agonist ivuxolimab in advanced cancers. Germline V CDR1 and CDR2: SGHDN, FVKESK. V was clipped by 6 bases and J by 0 bases, with 17 bases between them. The CDR3 length is 16 residues. Study-level findings and limits: CD4+ and CD8+ T cells in blood underwent clonal expansion by week 6 at 0.1 to 3.0 mg/kg. CD8+ T cells were the subset that, on average, had more expanded clones than CD4+. Partial responders at 0.1-3.0 mg/kg showed near-lowest clonal expansion.

Clones were read by immunoSEQ multiplex PCR, and TCRdb kept only the in-frame ones, dropping some. The sample has 85,000 or so clones; around 85% are singletons. The chain has TRBV14 and TRBJ1-2; D is uncertain. The source is an adult with an advanced solid tumor such as melanoma, head and neck, liver or kidney cancer. Source: CD4+ or CD8+ T cells sorted from blood, taken in a trial of the OX40 agonist ivuxolimab. The DNA for the CDR3 is TGTGCCAGCAGAGGATCGAGGGTCCACCCTAACTATGGCTACACCTTC. Its protein is CASRGSRVHPNYGYTF.